The clone carrying this TCR beta chain has ten or more counts. Its antigen is currently unknown. The data are from a study of T-cell reconstitution after alpha-beta-depleted transplantation in children. Germline V CDR1 and CDR2: SGHRS, YFSETQ. The CDR3 runs to 13 residues. Trimming removed 0 bases from V and 8 bases from J, with 9 bases in between. Unique molecular identifiers were built into the TCRbeta library. TCRdb analysed the PCR reads with MiXCR anew, one entry per CDR3 protein. Counted here are 200,000 to 250,000 distinct CDR3 sequences, approximately 10% occurring once; the ten biggest clones make up approximately 30%. General study points: By one year post-transplant, T-cell counts and diversity largely arose from T cells that were newly produced. Expanded clones from the graft, numbering several hundred, reportedly supplied alpha-beta T cells about two months after transplant. There were some patients whose high TCRbeta diversity at day 60 came from surviving recipient T cells and thymic progenitors.

The chain has TRBV5-1 and TRBJ2-4; no definite D call. The clonotype comes from a child younger than two with acute myeloid leukemia, due to receive a stem cell transplant. Sequencing used PBMCs, obtained before TCRalphabeta/CD19-depleted stem cell transplant. CDR3 bases: TGCGCCAGCAGCTTGGACGCGAGCTACATTCAGTACTTC. It is translated as CASSLDASYIQYF.